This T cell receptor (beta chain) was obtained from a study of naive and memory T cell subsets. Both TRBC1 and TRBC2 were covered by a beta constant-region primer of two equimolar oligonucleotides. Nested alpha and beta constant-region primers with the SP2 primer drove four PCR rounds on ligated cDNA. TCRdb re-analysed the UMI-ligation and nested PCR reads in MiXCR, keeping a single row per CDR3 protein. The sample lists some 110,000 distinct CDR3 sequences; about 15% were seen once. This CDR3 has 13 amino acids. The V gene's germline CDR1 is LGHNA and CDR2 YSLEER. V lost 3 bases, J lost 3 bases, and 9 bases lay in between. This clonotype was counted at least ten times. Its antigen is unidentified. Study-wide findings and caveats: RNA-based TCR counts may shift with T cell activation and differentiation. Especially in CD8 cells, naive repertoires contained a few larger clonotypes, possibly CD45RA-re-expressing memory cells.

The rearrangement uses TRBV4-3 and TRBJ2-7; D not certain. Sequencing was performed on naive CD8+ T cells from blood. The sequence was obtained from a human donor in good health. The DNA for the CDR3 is TGCGCCAGCAGCCACAAGGACGGCTACGAGCAGTACTTC. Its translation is CASSHKDGYEQYF.